The entry that follows covers one T cell receptor beta chain sequence. Its binding antigen is unknown. No much larger clone is present one base from it, and per-base qualities are unavailable. CDR1 and CDR2, per the germline V gene, are SGHAT and FQNNGV. The CDR3 starts with the cysteine, ends with the phenylalanine, and has 15 residues. Only the CDR3 part of the read is kept: 45 bases, read in frame from the first base. Between the V and J ends, shortened by 5 bases and 1 base respectively, the junction contains 14 bases. This sample was included in a study of blood T cell repertoires in COVID-19 (dated by TCRdb to the early 2020s). In the study overall: Samples covering the acute and convalescent phases of COVID-19 were provided by collaborators in the United States, Italy and Spain. Subjects who had been exposed to COVID-19, were actively infected with it, or had recovered from it provided the deeply sampled blood TCRbeta repertoires that made up the dataset. The repertoires were released in a freely available public database meant as a resource for research on the immune response to SARS-CoV-2. The samples were drawn from the first 160 participants of the ongoing ImmuneRACE study and from 1,254 subjects provided by 6 global collaborators. Where available, HLA class I and class II types were taken from metadata supplied by the sample provider and were not determined by assay-based typing. The material from the prospective study consisted of cDNA or gDNA derived from T cells, B-cell-depleted T cells, or PBMCs. Sample metadata almost always included a de-identified subject ID, COVID-19 status, age in years and sex. The investigation overall reported the following: Clinical and demographic metadata were provided uncurated, with the amount varying by source and participant.

Samples from volunteer blood donors who had recovered from COVID-19 were contributed by a second Seattle source. Each collaborating institution followed its own protocols to collect whole blood in K2EDTA tubes. For TCRbeta analysis, collaborator samples were shipped as frozen whole blood, as isolated PBMCs, or as DNA extracted from either sample type. TCRbeta CDR3 regions were amplified from genomic DNA using the immunoSEQ Assay, a bias-controlled multiplex PCR. Regarding the original processing steps: Nucleated cell counts per sample were estimated from amplification of reference gene primers within the assay. Sequence reads were collapsed and filtered to measure the absolute abundance of every unique TCRbeta CDR3 rearrangement. For each sample, productive Simpson clonality was calculated by taking the square root of Simpson's diversity index across productive rearrangements. Sourced from immuneACCESS, this table was stored by TCRdb with only in-frame sequences that have V and J called. A share of the clones is absent; for the studies checked, an unresolved V gene accounts for under half, and the remainder has no known explanation. V, J and clone size reflect that table, while D and trimming were determined from the DNA. Within this sample are 200,000 to 300,000 clones, with 75% to 90% of them counted one time only. The leading ten clones occupy 7.2% of the sample.

This clonotype was sampled from a man in his sixties who had recovered from COVID-19. The material sequenced was peripheral blood. Rearrangement joined TRBV11-2 to TRBJ1-1; the best D guess is TRBD1, with 6 bases matching. The bases read TGTGCCAGCAGCCTGAGAGTGACAGGGAACACTGAAGCTTTCTTT. Its protein reads: CASSLRVTGNTEAFF. Joined to the reference TRBV11-2 and TRBJ1-1 proteins, this CDR3 gives the full variable domain: EAGVAQSPRYKIIEKRQSVAFWCNPISGHATLYWYQQILGQGPKLLIQFQNNGVVDDSQLPKDRFSAERLKGVDSTLKIQPAKLEDSAVYLCASSLRVTGNTEAFFGQGTRLTVV.